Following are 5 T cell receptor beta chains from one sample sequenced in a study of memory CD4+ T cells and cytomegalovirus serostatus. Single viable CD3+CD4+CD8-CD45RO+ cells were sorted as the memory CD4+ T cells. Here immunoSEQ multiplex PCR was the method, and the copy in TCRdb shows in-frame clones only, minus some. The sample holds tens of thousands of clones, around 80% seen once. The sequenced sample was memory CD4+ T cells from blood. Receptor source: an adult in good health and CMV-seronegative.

This chain's CDR3 is CASSFRIGAGGSDTQYF. CDR3 nucleotides: TGTGCCAGCAGCTTCAGGATTGGGGCAGGGGGTTCAGATACGCAGTATTTT. The chain links TRBV7-9 to TRBJ2-3; 7 bases line up with TRBD1. CDR3 length: 17 amino acids. Trimming removed 3 bases from V and 4 bases from J; junction bases left unmatched: 13. CDR1 is SEHNR, CDR2 FQNEAQ, per germline (reference sequence).

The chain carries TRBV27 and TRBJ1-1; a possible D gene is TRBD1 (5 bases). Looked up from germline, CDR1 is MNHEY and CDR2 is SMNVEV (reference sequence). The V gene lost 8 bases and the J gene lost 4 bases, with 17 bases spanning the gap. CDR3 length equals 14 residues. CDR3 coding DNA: TGTGCCAGCTGGAGTTTGGGGGTTCGCACTGAAGCTTTCTTT. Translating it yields CASWSLGVRTEAFF.

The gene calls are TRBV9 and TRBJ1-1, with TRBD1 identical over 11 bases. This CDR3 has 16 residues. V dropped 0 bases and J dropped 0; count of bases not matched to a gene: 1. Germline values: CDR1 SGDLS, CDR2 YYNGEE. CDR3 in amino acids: CASSVAGQGVNTEAFF. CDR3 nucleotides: TGTGCCAGCAGCGTAGCGGGACAGGGGGTGAACACTGAAGCTTTCTTT.

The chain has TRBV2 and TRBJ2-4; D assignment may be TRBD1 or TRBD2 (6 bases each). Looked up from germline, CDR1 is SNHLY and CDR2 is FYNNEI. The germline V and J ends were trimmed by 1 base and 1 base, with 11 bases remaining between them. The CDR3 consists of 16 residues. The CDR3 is CASSEEWGAAKNIQYF. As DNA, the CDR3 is TGTGCCAGCAGTGAAGAATGGGGGGCCGCCAAAAACATTCAGTACTTC.

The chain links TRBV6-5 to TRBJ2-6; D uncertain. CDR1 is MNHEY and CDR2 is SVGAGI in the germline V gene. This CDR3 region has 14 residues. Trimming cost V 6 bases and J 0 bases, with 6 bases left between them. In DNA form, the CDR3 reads TGTGCCAGCAGCGTTAGCTCTGGGGCCAACGTCCTGACTTTC. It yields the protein CASSVSSGANVLTF.